This T cell receptor beta chain was captured in a study of T-cell memory formation after mild COVID-19. For the study at large: Largely donor-specific sequence clusters came from two donors.

As to this clonotype: No antigen is known for it.

Study results and caveats: The authors did not confirm SARS-CoV-2 specificity of second-wave clones peaking day 37. Prior to infection, memory already included some responding clones, suggesting cross-reactive memory joined.

V was pared by 0 bases and J by 7 bases, with 8 bases between. Germline V gene data show CDR1 as SGHNT and CDR2 as YENEEA. This CDR3 is built from 13 residues. Constant-segment primers served in 5'RACE that generated TCR alpha and TCR beta cDNA libraries bearing sample barcodes and UMIs. One entry per CDR3 protein results from TCRdb running MiXCR on the 5' RACE reads. The sample lists about 210,000 distinct CDR3 sequences, around 25% seen once, with about an eighth in the top ten. The sequencing sample was made of PBMCs or a T cell subset sorted from them (not recorded which). This sequence was found in an adult woman who had mild COVID-19 (a few samples of this study predate the infection). Cell type and time point are not known. The J gene is TRBJ2-3, the V gene TRBV11-3, with a tentative D call TRBD2 (6 bases). The CDR3 region is CASSLDREYTQYF. The CDR3 DNA sequence: TGTGCCAGCAGCTTAGACCGGGAGTATACGCAGTATTTT.